These T cell receptor beta chains were read from a single sample in a study of blood T cell repertoires in COVID-19. Sequencing was performed with immunoSEQ multiplex PCR; in TCRdb, only in-frame clones are kept and a portion is missing. Seen here are more than 85,000 clones, over 65% observed once, and the top ten hold 15% to 20%. The sequenced material came from peripheral blood. Source of these receptors: a woman aged 60 to 75 with acute or convalescent COVID-19. The CDR3 runs from the conserved cysteine through the conserved F or W. Each record gives: V gene, clone size, D gene, J gene, CDR3 DNA, CDR3 protein. The D gene is left open where the match is weak. Clone size appears in some rows only: once, few, many, or a class for an expanded clone.

>TRBV7-2|NA|NA|TRBJ2-5
TGTGCCAGCAGCTTAGATGGCAGGCAAGAGACCCAGTACTTC
CASSLDGRQETQYF
>TRBV7-9|NA|TRBD1|TRBJ1-1
TGTGCCAGCAGCCAGATCCCAGGAGGGGGCAGTTCGAACACTGAAGCTTTCTTT
CASSQIPGGGSSNTEAFF
>TRBV7-9|NA|NA|TRBJ1-2
TGTGCCAGCAGCCACGGCCCCCCGGCGGGGGGCTACACCTTC
CASSHGPPAGGYTF
>TRBV6-1|NA|TRBD1|TRBJ1-6
TGTGCCAGCAGTGAATCACCCTCAAACAGGGGTTATTCACCCCTCCACTTT
CASSESPSNRGYSPLHF
>TRBV19|NA|NA|TRBJ1-2
TGTGCCACTAGAACTCCAACTAACTATGGCTACACCTTC
CATRTPTNYGYTF
>TRBV28|NA|TRBD2|TRBJ2-5
TGTGCCAGCAGTTCGTCCGGGGGGGCCATAGAGACCCAGTACTTC
CASSSSGGAIETQYF
>TRBV2|NA|NA|TRBJ1-1
TGTGCCAGCACCTATCCAGGGGTCGGCACTGAAGCTTTCTTT
CASTYPGVGTEAFF
>TRBV5-4|NA|TRBD2|TRBJ2-5
TGTGCCAGCAGCTTTGGTGGACTAGCGGGGGGGCAGGAGACCCAGTACTTC
CASSFGGLAGGQETQYF
>TRBV4-1|NA|TRBD1|TRBJ1-2
TGCGCCAGCAGCCAACGGCCCGGACAGGCGAAAAACTATGGCTACACCTTC
CASSQRPGQAKNYGYTF
>TRBV11-2|NA|NA|TRBJ2-3
TGTGCCAGCACCGCCGCTTTGAGCCCCACAGATACGCAGTATTTT
CASTAALSPTDTQYF
>TRBV7-3|NA|NA|TRBJ1-6
TGTGCCAGCAGCTCATCCGCAGGGCTTAATTCACCCCTCCACTTT
CASSSSAGLNSPLHF
>TRBV5-4|NA|NA|TRBJ2-2
TGTGCCAGCAGCTTACAGGGCACCGGGGAGCTGTTTTTT
CASSLQGTGELFF
>TRBV5-1|NA|TRBD2|TRBJ2-2
TGCGCCAGCAGCTTGGTCCCGGGGGGTGTCACCGGGGAGCTGTTTTTT
CASSLVPGGVTGELFF
>TRBV29-1|NA|NA|TRBJ1-2
TGCAGCGCTGGGCCCGACTACACCTTC
CSAGPDYTF
>TRBV6-5|NA|TRBD1|TRBJ1-1
TGTGCCAGCAGGCGGACAGGGGTGGACACTGAAGCTTTCTTT
CASRRTGVDTEAFF
>TRBV2|NA|TRBD2|TRBJ2-2
TGTGCCAGCAGTGAGATTGGGACTAGCCTCGGCGGGGAGCTGTTTTTT
CASSEIGTSLGGELFF
>TRBV5-1|NA|TRBD2|TRBJ2-1
TGCGCCAGCAGCAACGGGACTAGCGGTTACAATGAGCAGTTCTTC
CASSNGTSGYNEQFF
>TRBV12-3/TRBV12-4|NA|NA|TRBJ1-2
TGTGCCAGCAGTATCGACGGGTATGGCTACACCTTC
CASSIDGYGYTF
>TRBV2|NA|TRBD2|TRBJ2-5
TGTGCCAGCAGTGAAGCCGGAGCGGGGGCTTTGGAGACCCAGTACTTC
CASSEAGAGALETQYF
>TRBV2|NA|TRBD1|TRBJ2-7
TGTGCCAGCAGTGTATCAGGGGGATCCTACGAGCAGTACTTC
CASSVSGGSYEQYF
>TRBV6-5|NA|TRBD2|TRBJ2-2
TGTGCCAGCAGTTACGCGGGAGGGGACCGGGAGCTGTTTTTT
CASSYAGGDRELFF
>TRBV2|NA|NA|TRBJ1-2
TGTGCCAGCAATTCGGGTAACTATGGCTACACCTTC
CASNSGNYGYTF
>TRBV28|NA|TRBD1|TRBJ1-2
TGTGCCAGCAGTTTATCGACAGGGAACTATGGCTACACCTTC
CASSLSTGNYGYTF
>TRBV5-1|NA|NA|TRBJ1-1
TGCGCCAGCAGCTTGGAGTTCTGGGGGCCGGAAGCTTTCTTT
CASSLEFWGPEAFF
>TRBV9|NA|TRBD1|TRBJ1-2
TGTGCCAGCAGCGCGGACCCTGACAGGGACTATGGCTACACCTTC
CASSADPDRDYGYTF
>TRBV27|few|TRBD1|TRBJ1-6
TGTGCCAGCAGCCCTGACAGGGGGACTTCACCCCTCCACTTT
CASSPDRGTSPLHF
>TRBV10-3|NA|TRBD2|TRBJ2-3
TGTGCCATCAGTGAAGGGACTAGCTCAAGCACAGATACGCAGTATTTT
CAISEGTSSSTDTQYF
>TRBV19|once|NA|TRBJ1-5
TGTGCCAGTAGTACACACAGGGATGTTCAGCCCCAGCATTTT
CASSTHRDVQPQHF
>TRBV20-1|NA|NA|TRBJ2-7
TGCAGTGCCCCGACAGGTGCCGAGCAGTACTTC
CSAPTGAEQYF
>TRBV6-5|once|TRBD1|TRBJ1-2
TGTGCCAGCAGTTACACTAGACAGGGCAGCTATGGCTACACCTTC
CASSYTRQGSYGYTF
>TRBV7-9|NA|TRBD2|TRBJ2-7
TGTGCCAGCAGCAGTAGCGGGAGCGCGGGCGAGCAGTACTTC
CASSSSGSAGEQYF
>TRBV12-3/TRBV12-4|NA|NA|TRBJ2-1
TGTGCCAGCAGCCCCCAGAATGAGCAGTTCTTC
CASSPQNEQFF
>TRBV19|NA|TRBD2|TRBJ2-1
TGTGCCGCTAAAAGGAGCGGGACGGCCACTGAGCAGTTCTTC
CAAKRSGTATEQFF
>TRBV24-1|NA|NA|TRBJ2-6
TGTGCCACCAGTGATCCCCAGCGTCCCGGGGCCAACGTCCTGACTTTC
CATSDPQRPGANVLTF
>TRBV29-1|NA|NA|TRBJ1-4
TGCAGCGCTGGGGGCGGCAGAGGGAATGAAAAACTGTTTTTT
CSAGGGRGNEKLFF
>TRBV12-3/TRBV12-4|NA|NA|TRBJ1-2
TGTGCCAGCAGTTCCTCCCCCAAGGGGGGCTACACCTTC
CASSSSPKGGYTF
>TRBV7-2|NA|NA|TRBJ1-1
TGTGCCAGCAGCGCGACCGGGACAACGAACACTGAAGCTTTCTTT
CASSATGTTNTEAFF